One and the same sample provided the 25 T cell receptor beta chains below, sequenced in a study of blood T cell repertoires in COVID-19. Here immunoSEQ multiplex PCR was the method, and the copy in TCRdb shows in-frame clones only, minus some. The sample has about 92,000 clones; 55% to 80% are singletons. The sequencing input was peripheral blood. The receptors come from a woman aged 55-70 years in a cohort sampled during active or convalescent COVID-19.

The V and J genes are TRBV2 and TRBJ2-7; possibly TRBD1 for D (5 bases). This CDR3 is built from 13 residues. Germline V CDR1 and CDR2: SNHLY, FYNNEI. V lost 7 bases, J lost 2 bases, and 12 bases lay in between. Here the CDR3 reads CASKVRQTYEQYF. DNA of the CDR3: TGTGCCAGCAAGGTTAGACAGACCTACGAGCAGTACTTC.

The chain is built from TRBV28 and TRBJ2-3; 9 bases align to TRBD2. Germline CDR1 reads MDHEN; CDR2 reads SYDVKM. The CDR3 covers 14 residues. The J segment lost 2 bases and the V segment lost 7 bases, leaving 4 bases of the junction unmatched. This CDR3 reads CASTRGGATDTQYF. The CDR3 region has the DNA TGTGCCAGCACCCGCGGGGGGGCCACAGATACGCAGTATTTT.

The gene calls are TRBV6-5 and TRBJ2-2, with a tentative D call TRBD1 (7 bases). The V and J ends lost 1 base and 4 bases respectively, with 10 bases between them. The germline V gene has CDR1 MNHEY and CDR2 SVGAGI. CDR3 length: 15 amino acids. The CDR3 reads CASSYWGDSTGELFF. In nucleotides, the CDR3 is TGTGCCAGCAGTTACTGGGGGGACAGCACCGGGGAGCTGTTTTTT.

V usage is TRBV19 and J usage is TRBJ2-3; 8 bases match TRBD1. V shed 3 bases and J 0 bases; nucleotides not matched to a gene: 2. CDR3 length: 15 residues. The germline CDR1 and CDR2 sequences are LNHDA and SQIVND (reference sequence). The chain's CDR3 is CASSIQGASTDTQYF. In nucleotides, the CDR3 is TGTGCCAGTAGTATTCAGGGGGCTAGCACAGATACGCAGTATTTT. The full variable domain, its missing parts supplied by reference TRBV19 and TRBJ2-3, is DGGITQSPKYLFRKEGQNVTLSCEQNLNHDAMYWYRQDPGQGLRLIYYSQIVNDFQKGDIAEGYSVSREKKESFPLTVTSAQKNPTAFYLCASSIQGASTDTQYFGPGTRLTVL.

The gene calls are TRBV28 and TRBJ1-2; the match to TRBD1 covers 9 bases. Germline CDR1 reads MDHEN; CDR2 reads SYDVKM. The V and J ends lost 4 bases and 3 bases, in that order; junction bases with no gene match: 9. This CDR3 region has 16 residues. The CDR3 DNA follows: TGTGCCAGCAGTTCCCAGTCGGACAGGGGTGACTATGGCTACACCTTC. The encoded protein is CASSSQSDRGDYGYTF.

This clone was counted at least ten times. The genes are TRBV14 and TRBJ1-6; TRBD1 might be the D (5 bases). Germline V gene sequence: CDR1 SGHDN, CDR2 FVKESK. V was shortened by 1 base and J by 6 bases, with 10 bases between the two germline ends. The CDR3 covers 15 residues. The CDR3 region is CASSQGSRANSPLHF. The CDR3, as DNA: TGTGCCAGCAGCCAAGGTTCCAGGGCTAATTCACCCCTCCACTTT.

At least ten counts were recorded for this clone. This chain joins TRBV6-5 and TRBJ1-6; possibly TRBD1 for D (5 bases). From germline, CDR1 is MNHEY and CDR2 SVGAGI. V lost 7 bases, J lost 7 bases, and 14 bases lay in between. The CDR3 is 14 amino acids. The CDR3 DNA reads as TGTGCCAGCAACTTAGGACAATTCAATTCACCCCTCCACTTT. It translates to CASNLGQFNSPLHF.

The V gene is TRBV6-1, the J gene TRBJ1-2; D is ambiguous. The CDR3 is 11 residues long. V was cut by 1 base and J by 6 bases, with 3 bases left in between. CDR1 MNHNS and CDR2 SASEGT come from the germline V gene. The CDR3 sequence: CASSEVNGYTF. The CDR3 region has the DNA TGTGCCAGCAGTGAAGTTAATGGCTACACCTTC.

The chain joins TRBV4-2 to TRBJ2-5; 11 bases are shared with TRBD2. CDR1 is LGHNA and CDR2 is YNFKEQ in the germline V gene. The CDR3 covers 17 residues. V lost 1 base and J lost 2; bases outside the gene matches: 6. This CDR3 is CASSQGLAGTFQETQYF. The DNA of the CDR3 is TGTGCCAGCAGCCAAGGACTAGCGGGGACTTTTCAAGAGACCCAGTACTTC.

This clone was detected once. V gene TRBV7-9 combines with J gene TRBJ1-1, with a tentative D call TRBD1 (6 bases). In germline, CDR1 is SEHNR, CDR2 FQNEAQ (reference sequence). The CDR3 extends over 17 amino acids. The V gene lost 4 bases and the J gene lost 0 bases, with 18 bases spanning the gap. CDR3 amino acids: CASSSRSQGIMNTEAFF. The CDR3 DNA reads TGTGCCAGCAGCTCCCGATCCCAGGGGATAATGAACACTGAAGCTTTCTTT.

Written as DNA, the CDR3 is TGTGCCAGCAGTTTGTCGGGAGCCTATGGCTACACCTTC. This codes for CASSLSGAYGYTF. The rearrangement joins TRBV12-3 or TRBV12-4 to TRBJ1-2; D is uncertain. V lost 3 bases and J lost 4, with 9 bases in between. The CDR3 totals 13 residues.

The chain uses TRBV5-4 and TRBJ1-3, with D possibly matching TRBD1 (5 bases). Germline V gene sequence: CDR1 SGHNT, CDR2 YYREEE (reference sequence). The V gene lost 4 bases and the J gene lost 0 bases, with 11 bases spanning the gap. The CDR3 sequence is 15 residues long. CDR3 protein: CASSPTGSSGNTIYF. In nucleotides, the CDR3 is TGTGCCAGCAGCCCTACAGGTAGCTCTGGAAACACCATATATTTT.

The chain couples TRBV7-2 to TRBJ1-2; perhaps TRBD1 as D (6 bases). The CDR3 consists of 15 residues. The germline V gene has CDR1 SGHTA and CDR2 FQGNSA. V dropped 1 base and J dropped 5 bases, with 14 bases sitting between them. The CDR3 protein is CASSLVAGVEYGYTF. As DNA, the CDR3 is TGTGCCAGCAGCTTAGTGGCAGGGGTAGAGTATGGCTACACCTTC.

The chain uses TRBV4-3 and TRBJ2-7; possible D gene TRBD2, 5 bases. Trimming pared 4 bases from V and 1 base from J, leaving 11 bases between. CDR1 is LGHNA and CDR2 is YSLEER in the germline V gene. The CDR3 loop spans 14 amino acids. The CDR3 nucleotides are TGCGCCAGCAGCCCTGGACTTGTTTCCTACGAGCAGTACTTC. This gives the protein CASSPGLVSYEQYF.

The rearrangement joins TRBV11-1 to TRBJ2-2, with no clear D. V was cut by 2 bases and J by 7 bases, with 11 bases left in between. This CDR3 has 14 residues. The germline V gene has CDR1 SGHAT and CDR2 FQDESV (reference sequence). The CDR3 nucleotides are TGTGCCAGCAGCTTATTGACTTTCGGCGGGGAGCTGTTTTTT. This codes for CASSLLTFGGELFF.

The V call is TRBV27, the J call TRBJ1-2, with TRBD1 matching 10 bases. The CDR3 loop spans 17 amino acids. The V gene end was trimmed by 1 base and the J gene end by 8 bases; junction bases not matched to a gene: 13. The germline CDR1 and CDR2 sequences are MNHEY and SMNVEV (reference sequence). The CDR3 coding sequence is TGTGCCAGCAGTTTATACCCCTATGACAGGGGGCTTAGGGGCTACACCTTC. Protein: CASSLYPYDRGLRGYTF.

The chain carries TRBV11-3 and TRBJ2-3; 14 bases line up with TRBD2. Germline CDR1 reads SGHNT; CDR2 reads YENEEA. This CDR3 spans 18 amino acids. Losses at the gene ends were 5 bases for V and 0 bases for J; bases not matched to a gene: 7. The CDR3, as DNA: TGTGCCAGCAGCGAAGGGACTAGCGGGGGCCTTAGCACAGATACGCAGTATTTT. As protein: CASSEGTSGGLSTDTQYF.

V is TRBV6-2 or TRBV6-3 and J is TRBJ2-5, with D tentatively TRBD2 (5 bases). In germline, CDR1 is MNHEY, CDR2 SVGEGT. The V end lost 0 bases, the J end lost 5 bases, and 13 bases lay between the germline ends. The CDR3 sequence is 15 residues long. Here the CDR3 DNA reads TGTGCCAGCAGTTACTCGGTCCAGAGGGCGGAGACCCAGTACTTC. Amino acids: CASSYSVQRAETQYF.

The rearrangement links TRBV2 to TRBJ1-2; no firm D call. The germline V and J ends were trimmed by 4 bases and 5 bases, with 11 bases remaining between them. The CDR3 contains 13 residues. Per germline, CDR1 SNHLY and CDR2 FYNNEI. The CDR3 here is CASSVAREYGYTF. The CDR3 DNA reads TGTGCCAGCAGTGTGGCCCGGGAGTATGGCTACACCTTC.

V usage is TRBV20-1 and J usage is TRBJ2-7, with 7 bases that match TRBD2. The V and J ends lost 5 bases and 8 bases, in that order; junction bases with no gene match: 6. This CDR3 is built from 11 residues. Germline V CDR1 and CDR2: DFQATT, SNEGSKA (reference sequence). The CDR3 reads CSAEGGTKQYF. CDR3 bases: TGCAGTGCTGAGGGAGGGACGAAGCAGTACTTC.

The chain employs TRBV6-5 and TRBJ2-7; TRBD1 might be the D (5 bases). This CDR3 region has 12 residues. Trimming stripped 3 bases from V and 5 bases from J, with 8 bases between. Germline V gives CDR1 MNHEY, CDR2 SVGAGI. The CDR3 is CASSYQGHEQYF. The CDR3 coding sequence is TGTGCCAGCAGTTATCAGGGCCACGAGCAGTACTTC.

This clone was recorded a few times. V and J are TRBV28 and TRBJ1-6, with 8 bases identical to TRBD1. Trimming at V came to 5 bases and at J to 8 bases, leaving 5 bases not matched to a gene. Germline V gives CDR1 MDHEN, CDR2 SYDVKM. The CDR3 length is 14 residues. CDR3 sequence reads: CASSRTGFYSPLHF. In DNA, the CDR3 is TGTGCCAGCAGTCGGACAGGGTTTTATTCACCCCTCCACTTT.

The V gene is TRBV11-2, the J gene TRBJ2-1; possibly TRBD1 for D (6 bases). V was shortened by 5 bases and J by 8 bases, with 16 bases between the two germline ends. Germline CDR1 and CDR2: SGHAT and FQNNGV. The CDR3 totals 14 residues. The CDR3 nucleotides are TGTGCCAGCAGCACGGACAGTAGGGGCCATGAGCAGTTCTTC. It translates to CASSTDSRGHEQFF.

This chain connects TRBV7-9 to TRBJ2-5, with D possibly matching TRBD2 (6 bases). This CDR3 has 14 residues. V was cut by 4 bases and J by 2 bases, with 11 bases left in between. Germline CDR1 reads SEHNR; CDR2 reads FQNEAQ (reference sequence). CDR3 nucleotides: TGTGCCAGCAGCTCATCCGGGACTCAAGAGACCCAGTACTTC. Amino acids: CASSSSGTQETQYF. The full variable domain, its missing parts supplied by reference TRBV7-9 and TRBJ2-5, is DTGVSQNPRHKITKRGQNVTFRCDPISEHNRLYWYRQTLGQGPEFLTYFQNEAQLEKSRLLSDRFSAERPKGSFSTLEIQRTEQGDSAMYLCASSSSGTQETQYFGPGTRLLVL.

This rearrangement joins TRBV11-3 to TRBJ2-1; 11 nucleotides line up with TRBD2. In germline, CDR1 is SGHNT, CDR2 YENEEA. The CDR3 has 15 amino acids. V lost 2 bases to trimming and J lost 8 bases; unmatched junction nucleotides: 5. In nucleotides, the CDR3 is TGTGCCAGCAGCTTAATGACTAGCGGGGTCGATGAGCAGTTCTTC. Translated: CASSLMTSGVDEQFF.